This TCR beta chain was captured in a study of blood T cell repertoires in COVID-19. The overall study: Material from acute and convalescent COVID-19 was sourced from the United States, Italy and Spain. The analysed material was cDNA or gDNA that came from T cells, B-cell-depleted T cells, or PBMCs.

Germline V lookup: CDR1 SGHTA, CDR2 FQGNSA. J lost 4 bases, V lost 0 bases, and 2 bases had no gene match. The CDR3 consists of 16 residues. A single count supports this clone. Per the authors' pipeline: Scientists estimated how many nucleated cells there were by amplifying reference gene primers. Clones were read by immunoSEQ multiplex PCR, and TCRdb kept only the in-frame ones, dropping some. That table supplies the V and J calls and clone size; D and trimming were determined from the DNA. The sample lists around 280,000 clones, about 90% occurring once. This receptor was identified in a woman in her twenties or thirties who had recovered from COVID-19. This chain connects TRBV7-2 to TRBJ2-1; 11 nucleotides align to TRBD2. The sample taken for sequencing was peripheral blood. CDR3 nucleotide sequence: TGTGCCAGCAGCTTAGCGCCTAGCGGGAGGTACAATGAGCAGTTCTTC. The encoded protein is CASSLAPSGRYNEQFF.